This T cell receptor (beta chain) was observed in a study of CD8+CD57+ T cells in acquired aplastic anemia. Study at large: Sorted CD4+ and CD8+ cells yielded 3.2 ug of DNA on average.

TCR beta VDJ combinations and CDR3 sequences were profiled from genomic DNA. MiXCR was run by TCRdb on the reads, yielding one entry per CDR3 protein. In the table there are 400,000 to 600,000 distinct CDR3 sequences, less than 35% of which are singletons. J gave up 2 bases and V 5 bases, and 4 bases lay outside the gene matches. The length of the CDR3 is 15 residues. Looked up from germline, CDR1 is SNHLY and CDR2 is FYNNEI. The patients chosen for sequencing had shown expansion of CD8+CD57+ cells (detected by flow cytometry). Severe acquired aplastic anemia was diagnosed in all patients. This clonotype is a singleton in its sample.

The chain has TRBV2 and TRBJ2-1; 9 bases match TRBD2. The sample taken for sequencing was sorted CD4+, CD8+, or CD8+CD57+ T cells (not recorded which) from PBMCs. The sequence was obtained from a human donor with aplastic anemia. The CDR3 spells CASSPSGGTYNEQFF. Here the CDR3 DNA reads TGTGCCAGCAGTCCAAGCGGGGGGACCTACAATGAGCAGTTCTTC. Based on the CDR3 plus reference TRBV2 and TRBJ2-1, the full variable domain is EPEVTQTPSHQVTQMGQEVILRCVPISNHLYFYWYRQILGQKVEFLVSFYNNEISEKSEIFDDQFSVERPDGSNFTLKIRSTKLEDSAMYFCASSPSGGTYNEQFFGPGTRLTVL.